Described below is a single T cell receptor (beta chain) sequence and its context. Antigen specificity is unknown. The data originate from a study of lymphopenia after photon versus proton radiotherapy. Study results and limitations: Proton therapy kept repertoires fairly stable, unlike photons, which gained effector/memory cells. In patients who died, overall survival fell as post-nadir TCR diversity dropped more. After the lymphocyte nadir, photon-treated repertoires showed oligoclonal expansion, especially of CD8+ Temra cells. Authors raise, but do not show, better survival with proton therapy.

This table comes from immunoSEQ multiplex PCR, and its TCRdb copy is limited to in-frame clones, with some not included. This table holds 55,000 to 85,000 clones, around 90% found once. This CDR3 has 16 residues. The ends were cut back, 6 bases at V and 0 bases at J, with 17 bases in the middle. The germline V gene encodes CDR1 MDHEN and CDR2 SYDVKM. J is TRBJ1-1 and V is TRBV28; no clear D gene. This specimen consisted of peripheral blood, obtained from a patient treated with photon-based radiotherapy. This clonotype originated in a woman aged 35 to 49 with cholangiocarcinoma. The CDR3 DNA follows: TGTGCCAGCAGACCATCACGACACACACTGAACACTGAAGCTTTCTTT. Encoded protein: CASRPSRHTLNTEAFF.